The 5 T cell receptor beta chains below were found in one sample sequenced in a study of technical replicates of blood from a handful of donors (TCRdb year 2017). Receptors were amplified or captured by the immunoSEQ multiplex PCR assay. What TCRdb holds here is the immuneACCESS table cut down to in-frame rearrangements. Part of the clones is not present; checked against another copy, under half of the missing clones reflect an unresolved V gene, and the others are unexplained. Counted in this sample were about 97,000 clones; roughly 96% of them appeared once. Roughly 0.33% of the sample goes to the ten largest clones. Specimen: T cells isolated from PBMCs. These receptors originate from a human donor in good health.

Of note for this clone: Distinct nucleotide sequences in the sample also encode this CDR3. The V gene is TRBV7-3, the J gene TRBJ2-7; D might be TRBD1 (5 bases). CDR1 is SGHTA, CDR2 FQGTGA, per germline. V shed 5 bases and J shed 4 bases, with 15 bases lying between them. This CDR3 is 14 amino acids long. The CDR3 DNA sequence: TGTGCCAGCAGCCTAGGGGCAGGGAAGTACGAGCAGTACTTC. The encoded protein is CASSLGAGKYEQYF.

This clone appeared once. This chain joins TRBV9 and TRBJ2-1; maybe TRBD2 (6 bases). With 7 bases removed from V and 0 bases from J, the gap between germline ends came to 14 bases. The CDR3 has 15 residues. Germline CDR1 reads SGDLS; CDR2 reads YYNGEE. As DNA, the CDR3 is TGTGCCAGCGGGGTGGAGGGGAGCTCCTACAATGAGCAGTTCTTC. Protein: CASGVEGSSYNEQFF.

This chain's CDR3 is CASSLSGGTYEQYF. DNA for the CDR3: TGTGCCAGCAGCCTTAGCGGGGGAACCTACGAGCAGTACTTC. V and J are TRBV5-6 and TRBJ2-7; 9 bases are a match to TRBD2. The CDR3 length is 14 residues. V shed 4 bases, J shed 2 bases, and the junction held 4 bases outside the gene matches. CDR1 SGHDT and CDR2 YYEEEE come from the germline V gene.

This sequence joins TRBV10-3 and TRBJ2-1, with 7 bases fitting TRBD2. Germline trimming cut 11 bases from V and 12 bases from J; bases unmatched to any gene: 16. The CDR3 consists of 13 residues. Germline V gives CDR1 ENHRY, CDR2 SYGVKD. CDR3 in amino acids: CAARVGLEALQFF. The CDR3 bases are TGTGCCGCCAGGGTTGGACTAGAGGCATTGCAGTTCTTC.

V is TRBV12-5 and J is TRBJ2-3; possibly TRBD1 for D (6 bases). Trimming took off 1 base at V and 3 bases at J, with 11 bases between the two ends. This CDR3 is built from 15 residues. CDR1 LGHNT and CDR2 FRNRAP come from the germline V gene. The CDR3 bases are TGTGCTAGTGGTTTGGAGACAGGACGGACAGATACGCAGTATTTT. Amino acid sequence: CASGLETGRTDTQYF.